Listed below are T cell receptor beta chains from one sample, sequenced in a study of T cell responses to AZD1222 COVID-19 vaccine. TCRdb's table, derived via immunoSEQ multiplex PCR, lists solely in-frame clones and lacks some. The table records some 170,000 clones, roughly 94% of them present only once. This specimen was peripheral blood, taken 28 days after the second AZD1222 dose. These receptors all come from an adult who received the AZD1222 COVID-19 vaccine. Both conserved end residues are part of each CDR3. D genes are given only for firm matches. Expanded clones get a size class; other rows say once, few or many, or leave the size out.

-,TRBJ2-3,TRBV4-2,-,CASSQERSDTQYF,TGTGCCAGCAGCCAAGAGCGGTCGGATACGCAGTATTTT
-,TRBJ2-5,TRBV20-1,TRBD2,CSASPKTSGRANQETQYF,TGCAGTGCTAGTCCCAAAACTAGCGGGAGAGCCAACCAAGAGACCCAGTACTTC
-,TRBJ2-4,TRBV6-2/TRBV6-3,-,CASSPGGTGRGIQYF,TGTGCCAGCAGTCCAGGCGGGACGGGACGGGGCATTCAGTACTTC
few,TRBJ1-1,TRBV5-1,TRBD1,CASSLDYRGMGTEAFF,TGCGCCAGCAGCTTGGACTACAGGGGTATGGGGACTGAAGCTTTCTTT
-,TRBJ2-3,TRBV6-2/TRBV6-3,TRBD2,CASSYAGGLGDTQYF,TGTGCCAGCAGTTACGCGGGGGGGCTGGGAGATACGCAGTATTTT
-,TRBJ1-1,TRBV6-2/TRBV6-3,-,CASSLGLLGAPEAFF,TGTGCCAGCAGTTTAGGGCTTCTGGGAGCCCCTGAAGCTTTCTTT
-,TRBJ2-5,TRBV24-1,-,CATSDFQGGETQYF,TGTGCCACCAGTGATTTCCAGGGAGGAGAGACCCAGTACTTC
-,TRBJ1-1,TRBV19,TRBD1,CASSRQGASTEAFF,TGTGCCAGTAGCCGACAGGGGGCCAGCACTGAAGCTTTCTTT
-,TRBJ1-6,TRBV5-6,-,CASSEGVDPVPQVMPLHF,TGTGCCAGCAGCGAAGGGGTGGATCCGGTGCCTCAGGTCATGCCCCTCCACTTT
-,TRBJ1-1,TRBV2,TRBD1,CASWSGQGFTEAFF,TGTGCCAGCTGGTCAGGACAGGGGTTCACTGAAGCTTTCTTT
-,TRBJ1-2,TRBV27,-,CASSSRWYGYTF,TGTGCCAGCAGTTCCCGTTGGTATGGCTACACCTTC
-,TRBJ1-2,TRBV18,-,CASSETHNYGYTF,TGTGCCAGCTCAGAGACACACAACTATGGCTACACCTTC
-,TRBJ1-1,TRBV5-6,-,CASSLRAAEAFF,TGTGCCAGCAGCTTGCGGGCCGCTGAAGCTTTCTTT
-,TRBJ1-5,TRBV6-2/TRBV6-3,-,CASSLNLLRNQPQHF,TGTGCCAGCAGCCTCAATCTACTTAGGAATCAGCCCCAGCATTTT
-,TRBJ2-7,TRBV16,TRBD1,CASSQIPGQGSEQYF,TGTGCCAGCAGCCAGATTCCGGGACAGGGCTCCGAGCAGTACTTC
-,TRBJ2-7,TRBV27,-,CASSFGYEQYF,TGTGCCAGCAGTTTTGGGTACGAGCAGTACTTC
-,TRBJ2-5,TRBV27,-,CASSYDQPNGTQYF,TGTGCCAGCAGTTATGACCAGCCCAATGGGACCCAGTACTTC
once,TRBJ2-7,TRBV2,-,CASSWQITYEQYF,TGTGCCAGCAGTTGGCAGATTACCTACGAGCAGTACTTC
-,TRBJ1-1,TRBV27,TRBD1,CASSLSRGRRTEAFF,TGTGCCAGCAGTTTATCAAGGGGGCGAAGAACTGAAGCTTTCTTT
-,TRBJ1-1,TRBV18,-,CASSQTGSTEAFF,TGTGCCAGCTCGCAAACAGGGTCGACTGAAGCTTTCTTT
-,TRBJ1-4,TRBV11-2,TRBD1,CASRIKGQNEKLFF,TGTGCCAGCAGGATAAAGGGACAGAATGAAAAACTGTTTTTT
-,TRBJ2-3,TRBV6-6,-,CASSYPTWEGVDTQYF,TGTGCCAGCAGTTACCCCACGTGGGAGGGGGTAGATACGCAGTATTTT
-,TRBJ1-1,TRBV11-2,-,CASSENRAEAFF,TGTGCCAGCAGCGAAAACAGGGCTGAAGCTTTCTTT
once,TRBJ2-1,TRBV28,TRBD2,CASSPTSGRAEQFF,TGTGCCAGCAGCCCGACTAGCGGGAGGGCCGAGCAGTTCTTC
-,TRBJ2-7,TRBV7-6,-,CASSLSWGEQYF,TGTGCCAGCAGCTTATCGTGGGGCGAGCAGTACTTC
-,TRBJ2-1,TRBV12-3/TRBV12-4,TRBD1,CASSPGTGGRKFF,TGTGCCAGCAGTCCTGGGACAGGGGGCCGGAAGTTCTTC
once,TRBJ2-3,TRBV4-1,-,CASSQGFPSTDTQYF,TGCGCCAGCAGCCAAGGCTTCCCCAGCACAGATACGCAGTATTTT
once,TRBJ2-1,TRBV7-2,TRBD2,CASSLDVSGSLVNEQFF,TGTGCCAGCAGCTTAGACGTTAGCGGGAGTCTTGTTAATGAGCAGTTCTTC
-,TRBJ1-5,TRBV5-6,TRBD1,CASSLGSTGYNQPQHF,TGTGCCAGCAGCTTGGGTTCGACAGGGTACAATCAGCCCCAGCATTTT
-,TRBJ2-1,TRBV28,TRBD2,CASSLQTSVLFF,TGTGCCAGCAGTTTACAGACTAGCGTTCTGTTCTTC
once,TRBJ1-5,TRBV6-5,-,CASNRAPNQPQHF,TGTGCCAGCAACCGGGCCCCTAATCAGCCCCAGCATTTT
-,TRBJ1-4,TRBV27,-,CASSPVLNEKLFF,TGTGCCAGCAGCCCCGTACTTAATGAAAAACTGTTTTTT
-,TRBJ1-4,TRBV5-8,TRBD1,CASSLGQGFNEKLFF,TGTGCCAGCAGCCTCGGACAGGGGTTTAATGAAAAACTGTTTTTT
once,TRBJ1-4,TRBV13,-,CASSPGGNNEKLFF,TGTGCCAGCAGCCCGGGAGGGAATAATGAAAAACTGTTTTTT
-,TRBJ2-1,TRBV19,-,CASSIGPAGSYNEQFF,TGTGCCAGTAGTATCGGTCCTGCTGGCTCCTACAATGAGCAGTTCTTC
-,TRBJ1-6,TRBV28,-,CASSLGTDNSPLHF,TGTGCCAGCAGTTTGGGGACGGATAATTCACCCCTCCACTTT
-,TRBJ2-3,TRBV27,-,CASAGLHTDTQYF,TGTGCCAGCGCGGGACTGCACACAGATACGCAGTATTTT
once,TRBJ1-1,TRBV5-1,TRBD1,CASSLAGTGGTEAFF,TGCGCCAGCAGCTTGGCGGGGACAGGGGGTACTGAAGCTTTCTTT
-,TRBJ2-7,TRBV5-1,TRBD1,CASSMAPGQGYEQYF,TGCGCCAGCAGCATGGCCCCGGGACAGGGATACGAGCAGTACTTC
-,TRBJ1-5,TRBV5-1,-,CASSLEGGTSNQPQHF,TGCGCCAGCAGCTTGGAAGGGGGGACAAGCAATCAGCCCCAGCATTTT
-,TRBJ2-1,TRBV19,TRBD2,CASSIGQGNYAGERHEQFF,TGTGCCAGTAGTATAGGGCAGGGTAATTACGCGGGAGAACGTCATGAGCAGTTCTTC
-,TRBJ2-7,TRBV18,-,CASSFFQSYEQYF,TGTGCCAGCTCATTTTTCCAGTCCTACGAGCAGTACTTC
-,TRBJ1-1,TRBV7-2,-,CASSPDPLRTEAFF,TGTGCCAGCAGCCCGGACCCCTTGCGCACTGAAGCTTTCTTT
many,TRBJ1-2,TRBV20-1,-,CSARDEGGYTF,TGCAGTGCTAGAGATGAGGGGGGCTACACCTTC
-,TRBJ2-6,TRBV4-1,-,CASSQVKGGARASGANVLTF,TGCGCCAGCAGCCAAGTAAAAGGGGGAGCCAGGGCCTCTGGGGCCAACGTCCTGACTTTC
-,TRBJ1-4,TRBV28,-,CASSLFGEKLFF,TGTGCCAGCAGTTTATTCGGTGAAAAACTGTTTTTT
-,TRBJ2-7,TRBV27,-,CASSPLQTYPNYEQYF,TGTGCCAGCAGTCCTCTACAGACCTACCCAAACTACGAGCAGTACTTC
-,TRBJ1-3,TRBV30,-,CAWSLQAISGNTIYF,TGTGCCTGGAGTCTCCAGGCCATCTCTGGAAACACCATATATTTT
-,TRBJ1-1,TRBV23-1,-,CASSQYSWHTEAFF,TGCGCCAGCAGTCAATACTCATGGCACACTGAAGCTTTCTTT
-,TRBJ1-1,TRBV9,-,CASSLGGVNTEAFF,TGTGCCAGCAGCCTAGGAGGAGTGAACACTGAAGCTTTCTTT
-,TRBJ2-2,TRBV11-2,-,CASSLVRSTGELFF,TGTGCCAGCAGCTTAGTACGTAGCACCGGGGAGCTGTTTTTT
-,TRBJ2-1,TRBV2,TRBD2,CATCPFLGGLYNEQFF,TGTGCCACCTGCCCTTTTCTGGGAGGGCTTTATAATGAGCAGTTCTTC
-,TRBJ2-5,TRBV2,-,CASSDREETQYF,TGTGCCAGCAGTGACAGGGAGGAGACCCAGTACTTC